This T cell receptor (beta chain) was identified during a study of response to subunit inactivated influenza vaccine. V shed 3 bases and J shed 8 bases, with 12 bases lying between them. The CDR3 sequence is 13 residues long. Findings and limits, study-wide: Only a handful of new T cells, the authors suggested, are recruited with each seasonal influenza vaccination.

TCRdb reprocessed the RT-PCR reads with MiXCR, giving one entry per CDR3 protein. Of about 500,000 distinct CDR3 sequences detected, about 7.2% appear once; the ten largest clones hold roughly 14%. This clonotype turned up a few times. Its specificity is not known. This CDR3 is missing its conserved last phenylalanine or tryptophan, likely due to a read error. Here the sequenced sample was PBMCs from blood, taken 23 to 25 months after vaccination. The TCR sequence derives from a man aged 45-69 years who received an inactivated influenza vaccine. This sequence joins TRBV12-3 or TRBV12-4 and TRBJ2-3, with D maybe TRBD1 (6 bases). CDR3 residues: CASSFRGQGTQYS. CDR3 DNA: TGTGCCAGCAGTTTCAGGGGTCAAGGTACGCAGTATTCT.